These T cell receptor beta chains were read from a single sample in a study of PD-L1 blockade in urothelial cancer. The data were produced by immunoSEQ multiplex PCR, yet TCRdb's version contains in-frame clones alone and is incomplete. This table holds 45,000 or so clones, 70% to 90% found once. The sample consisted of PBMCs, taken around atezolizumab (anti-PD-L1) treatment. These receptors were taken from a donor aged 40 or older with urothelial cancer. The CDR3 runs from the conserved cysteine through the conserved F or W. The D gene is left open where the match is weak.

D,J,V,CDR3
TRBD2,TRBJ2-1,TRBV11-2,CASSFSGLAGISLYNEQFF
-,TRBJ2-7,TRBV14,CASSQAVAGTVHHEQYF
TRBD2,TRBJ2-7,TRBV5-5,CASSLSSGRYEQYF
-,TRBJ2-7,TRBV19,CASSTGLGTYEQYF
-,TRBJ2-7,TRBV7-9,CASSSPWADTYYEQYF
-,TRBJ1-5,TRBV6-5,CASSYDLQGRQPQHF
-,TRBJ2-1,TRBV28,CASTPPELYNEQFF
TRBD1,TRBJ1-5,TRBV7-2,CASSPGGAGGNQPQHF
TRBD2,TRBJ2-1,TRBV5-1,CASSPTPTSGSYNEQFF
TRBD1,TRBJ2-7,TRBV10-3,CAISLTDRPPYEQYF
-,TRBJ1-5,TRBV18,CASSPPARWSNQPQHF
TRBD2,TRBJ2-5,TRBV5-4,CASSLWLAGGQETQYF
-,TRBJ2-6,TRBV25-1,CASSGVGSGANVLTF
-,TRBJ1-3,TRBV5-5,CASSDYRLRSGNTIYF
TRBD1,TRBJ1-2,TRBV7-2,CASSLTGLYGYTF
-,TRBJ2-7,TRBV7-2,CASSQGGTGGTRQYF
TRBD1,TRBJ2-5,TRBV12-5,CASGSSGLRGQGETQYF
-,TRBJ2-1,TRBV19,CASSMWDKSNEQFF
-,TRBJ2-5,TRBV15,CATSRGGGAGETQYF
TRBD1,TRBJ1-5,TRBV19,CASRTGTNQPQHF
-,TRBJ2-2,TRBV9,CASSVEGGSTGELFF
TRBD2,TRBJ2-1,TRBV5-4,CASSPGGTIYNEQFF
-,TRBJ2-1,TRBV5-6,CASSFPEREQFF
-,TRBJ1-1,TRBV28,CASSLGQTYTEAFF
TRBD1,TRBJ2-7,TRBV18,CASSPPGLGTAEGEQYF
TRBD1,TRBJ2-7,TRBV5-1,CASSMGDRSSYEQYF
-,TRBJ2-2,TRBV5-3,CARSLLGGVAGELFF
-,TRBJ1-2,TRBV4-1,CASSAPPVGDTPGDYGYTF
TRBD2,TRBJ2-3,TRBV9,CASSDTGAGGWDTQYF
-,TRBJ1-1,TRBV18,CASSPTGYTLGAFF
TRBD1,TRBJ2-7,TRBV2,CASEDRSYEQYF
-,TRBJ2-7,TRBV7-9,CASSARGLDYEQYF
-,TRBJ1-2,TRBV6-5,CASSYSQGQPNYGYTF